The clone carrying this TCR beta chain showed up many times. Its antigen is not identified. One entry per CDR3 protein, called by TCRdb with MiXCR from the 5' RACE reads. This table has some 200,000 distinct CDR3 sequences, approximately 18% appearing once. From germline, CDR1 is MDHEN and CDR2 SYDVKM. The CDR3 runs 16 residues. V lost 6 bases and J 2 bases, leaving 20 bases between the germline ends. The data belong to a study of CD8 T cells in ankylosing spondylitis. Findings and caveats of the study: Earlier reports found some motif variants in synovial fluid and blood in reactive arthritis. Ankylosing spondylitis blood appeared to be characterized by a TCR beta motif of several highly homologous variants. The study looked at matched synovial fluid samples from ankylosing spondylitis patients. Disease-linked clones were reported to be significantly enriched there.

The chain links TRBV28 to TRBJ2-7; a possible D gene is TRBD2 (6 bases). The TCR was taken from a male donor aged 10 to 30 with ankylosing spondylitis or in good health (not recorded which). The sequenced material came from blood, either unsorted or a sorted T cell fraction (not recorded which). The CDR3 here is CASSKGRGSLAYEQYF. The DNA for the CDR3 is TGTGCCAGCAGCAAAGGCCGGGGGTCACTAGCCTACGAGCAGTACTTC.